This TCR beta chain was found in a study of human T cells and chemical hapten exposure. MiXCR, run by TCRdb on the RACE reads, gives a single entry per CDR3 protein. The data hold 85,000 or so distinct CDR3 sequences, with approximately 12% observed a single time. Regarding this clonotype: What it binds is unknown.

Described time point: patch test 1, 2 weeks after DPC sensitization. Sample treatment: therapeutic diphenylcyclopropenone sensitization with weekly scalp DPC. Alopecia patients deemed DPC-suitable, aged 18 to 70, excluding pregnancy. V shed 6 bases and J 0 bases; nucleotides not matched to a gene: 6. The CDR3 runs 15 residues. Study results and caveats: Higher patch test scores went with higher counts of PT1 expanded TCRs.

V and J are TRBV12-3 or TRBV12-4 and TRBJ2-3, with TRBD1 identical over 7 bases. The sequence derives from a woman in her 50s with alopecia areata. Some clones in this sample may be carry-over from other donors' samples. The material sequenced was whole blood, taken in connection with sensitization to the hapten diphenylcyclopropenone (DPC). The CDR3 DNA sequence: TGTGCCAGCAGACGACAGGGATCTAGCACAGATACGCAGTATTTT. Amino acids: CASRRQGSSTDTQYF.